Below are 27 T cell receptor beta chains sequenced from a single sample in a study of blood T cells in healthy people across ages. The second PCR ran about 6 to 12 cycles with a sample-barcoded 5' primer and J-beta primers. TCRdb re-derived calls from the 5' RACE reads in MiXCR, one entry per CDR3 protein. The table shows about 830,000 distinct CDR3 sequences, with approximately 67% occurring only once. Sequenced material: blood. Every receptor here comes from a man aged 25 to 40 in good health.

Here the CDR3 reads CASSADSRGEAFF. As DNA, the CDR3 is TGTGCCAGCAGCGCAGACAGCCGGGGGGAAGCTTTCTTT. This chain joins TRBV7-2 and TRBJ1-1, with a weak D call TRBD1 (5 bases). V was cut by 5 bases and J by 8 bases, with 15 bases left in between. CDR3 length: 13 amino acids. Germline V CDR1 and CDR2: SGHTA, FQGNSA.

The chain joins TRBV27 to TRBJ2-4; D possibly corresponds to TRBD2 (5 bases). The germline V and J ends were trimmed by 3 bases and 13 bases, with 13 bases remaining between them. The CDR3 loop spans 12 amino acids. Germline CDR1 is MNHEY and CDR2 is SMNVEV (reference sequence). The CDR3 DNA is TGTGCCAGCAGTTTCGGTACTAGTGCGCAGTACTTC. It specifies CASSFGTSAQYF.

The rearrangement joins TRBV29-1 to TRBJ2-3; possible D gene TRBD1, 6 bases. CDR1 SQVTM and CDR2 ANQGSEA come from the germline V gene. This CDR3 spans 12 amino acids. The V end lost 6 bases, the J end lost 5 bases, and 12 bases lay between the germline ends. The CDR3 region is CSVDRIKDTQYF. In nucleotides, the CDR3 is TGCAGCGTCGACAGGATCAAAGATACGCAGTATTTT.

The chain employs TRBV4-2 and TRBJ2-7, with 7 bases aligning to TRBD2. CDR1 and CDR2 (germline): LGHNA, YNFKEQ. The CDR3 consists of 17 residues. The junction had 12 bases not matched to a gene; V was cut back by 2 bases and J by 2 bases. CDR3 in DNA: TGTGCCAGCAGCCAAAAGCCCCGACCGGGACTAACCTACGAGCAGTACTTC. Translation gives CASSQKPRPGLTYEQYF.

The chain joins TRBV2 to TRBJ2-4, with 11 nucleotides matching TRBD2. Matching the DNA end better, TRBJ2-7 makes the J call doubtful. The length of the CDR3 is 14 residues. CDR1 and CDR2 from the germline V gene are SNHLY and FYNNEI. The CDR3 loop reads CASSKTSGTYEQYF. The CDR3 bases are TGTGCCAGCAGTAAGACTAGCGGGACCTACGAGCAGTACTTC.

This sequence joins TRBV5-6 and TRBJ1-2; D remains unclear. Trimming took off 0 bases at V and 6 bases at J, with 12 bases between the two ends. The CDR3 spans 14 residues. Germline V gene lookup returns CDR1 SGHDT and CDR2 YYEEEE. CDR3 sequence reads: CASSLAEGNHGYTF. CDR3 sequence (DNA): TGTGCCAGCAGCTTGGCGGAAGGGAATCATGGCTACACCTTC. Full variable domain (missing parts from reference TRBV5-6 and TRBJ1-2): DAGVTQSPTHLIKTRGQQVTLRCSPKSGHDTVSWYQQALGQGPQFIFQYYEEEERQRGNFPDRFSGHQFPNYSSELNVNALLLGDSALYLCASSLAEGNHGYTFGSGTRLTVV.

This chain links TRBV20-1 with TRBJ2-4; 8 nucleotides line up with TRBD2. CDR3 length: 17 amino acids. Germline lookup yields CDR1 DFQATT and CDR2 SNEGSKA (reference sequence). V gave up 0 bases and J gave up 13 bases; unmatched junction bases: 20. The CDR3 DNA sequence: TGCAGTGCTAGAGATGTTTGGGGGACGGGGGGGCATCGAGAGCAGTACTTC. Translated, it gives CSARDVWGTGGHREQYF.

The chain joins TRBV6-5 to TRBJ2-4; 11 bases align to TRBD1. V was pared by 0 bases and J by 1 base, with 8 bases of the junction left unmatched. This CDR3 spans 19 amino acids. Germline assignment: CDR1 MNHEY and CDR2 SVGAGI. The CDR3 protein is CASSYSGQGALGAKNIQYF. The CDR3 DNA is TGTGCCAGCAGTTACTCCGGACAGGGGGCGCTGGGGGCCAAAAACATTCAGTACTTC.

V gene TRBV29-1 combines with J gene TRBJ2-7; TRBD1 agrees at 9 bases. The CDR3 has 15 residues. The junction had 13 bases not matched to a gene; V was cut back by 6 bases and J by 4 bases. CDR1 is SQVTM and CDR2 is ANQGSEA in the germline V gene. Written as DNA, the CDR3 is TGCAGCGTCCCCGGGTATGACAGGGGGGAGTACGAGCAGTACTTC. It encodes CSVPGYDRGEYEQYF.

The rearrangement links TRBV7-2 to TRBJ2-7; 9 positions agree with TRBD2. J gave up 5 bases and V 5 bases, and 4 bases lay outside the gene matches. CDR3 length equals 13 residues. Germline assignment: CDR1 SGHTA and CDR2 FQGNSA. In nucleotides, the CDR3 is TGTGCCAGCAGCCCCCCTAGCGGGGACGAGCAGTACTTC. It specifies CASSPPSGDEQYF.

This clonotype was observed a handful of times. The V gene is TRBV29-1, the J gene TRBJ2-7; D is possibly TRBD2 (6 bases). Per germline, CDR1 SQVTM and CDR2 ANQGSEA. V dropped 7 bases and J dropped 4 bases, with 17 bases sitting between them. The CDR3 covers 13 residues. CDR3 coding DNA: TGCAGCGCTAGGAGGGGCCAATCTTACGAGCAGTACTTC. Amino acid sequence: CSARRGQSYEQYF.

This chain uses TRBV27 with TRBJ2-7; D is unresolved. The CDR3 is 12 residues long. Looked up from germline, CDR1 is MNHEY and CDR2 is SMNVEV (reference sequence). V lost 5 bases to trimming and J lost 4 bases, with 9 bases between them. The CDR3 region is CASSHQRYEQYF. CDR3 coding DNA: TGTGCCAGCAGTCACCAACGGTACGAGCAGTACTTC.

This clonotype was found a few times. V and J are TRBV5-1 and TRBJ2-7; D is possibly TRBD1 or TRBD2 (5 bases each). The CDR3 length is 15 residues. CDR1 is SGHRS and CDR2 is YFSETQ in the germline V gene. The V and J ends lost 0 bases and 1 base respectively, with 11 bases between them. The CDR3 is CASSLAQGPSYEQYF. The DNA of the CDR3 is TGCGCCAGCAGCTTGGCCCAGGGACCTTCCTACGAGCAGTACTTC.

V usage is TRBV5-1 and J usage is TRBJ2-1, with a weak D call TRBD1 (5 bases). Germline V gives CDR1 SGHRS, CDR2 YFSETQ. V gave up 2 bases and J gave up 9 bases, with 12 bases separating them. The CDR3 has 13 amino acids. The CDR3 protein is CASSFGSQGEQFF. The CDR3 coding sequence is TGCGCCAGCAGCTTTGGGTCCCAGGGTGAGCAGTTCTTC.

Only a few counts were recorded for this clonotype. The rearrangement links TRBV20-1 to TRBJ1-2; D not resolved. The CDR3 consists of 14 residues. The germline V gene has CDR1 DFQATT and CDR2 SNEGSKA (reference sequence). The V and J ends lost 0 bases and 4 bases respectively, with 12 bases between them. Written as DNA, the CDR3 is TGCAGTGCTAGAGATAGCGGGCGTCCCTATGGCTACACCTTC. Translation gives CSARDSGRPYGYTF.

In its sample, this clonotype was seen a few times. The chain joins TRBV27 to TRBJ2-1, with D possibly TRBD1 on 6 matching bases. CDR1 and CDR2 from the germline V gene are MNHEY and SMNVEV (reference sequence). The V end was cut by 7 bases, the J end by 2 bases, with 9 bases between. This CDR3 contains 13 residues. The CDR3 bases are TGTGCCAGCACCTGGACAGCCTACAATGAGCAGTTCTTC. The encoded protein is CASTWTAYNEQFF.

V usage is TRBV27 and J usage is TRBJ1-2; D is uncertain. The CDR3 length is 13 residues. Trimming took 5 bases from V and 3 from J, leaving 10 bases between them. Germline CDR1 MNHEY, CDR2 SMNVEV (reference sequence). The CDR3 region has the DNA TGTGCCAGCAGTGCGGACTGGGACTATGGCTACACCTTC. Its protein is CASSADWDYGYTF.

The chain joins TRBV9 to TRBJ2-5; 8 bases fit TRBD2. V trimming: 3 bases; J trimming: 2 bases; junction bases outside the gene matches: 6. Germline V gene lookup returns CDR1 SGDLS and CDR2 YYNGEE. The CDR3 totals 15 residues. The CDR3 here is CASSAGGAYQETQYF. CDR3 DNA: TGTGCCAGCAGCGCCGGGGGGGCCTATCAAGAGACCCAGTACTTC.

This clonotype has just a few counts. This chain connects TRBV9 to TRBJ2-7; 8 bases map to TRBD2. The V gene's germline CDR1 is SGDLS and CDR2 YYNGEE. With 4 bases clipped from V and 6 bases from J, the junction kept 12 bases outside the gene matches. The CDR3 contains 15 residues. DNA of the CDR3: TGTGCCAGCAGCCCCCAGAACGCGGGGGGAGTCGAGCAGTACTTC. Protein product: CASSPQNAGGVEQYF. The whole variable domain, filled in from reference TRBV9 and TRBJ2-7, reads DSGVTQTPKHLITATGQRVTLRCSPRSGDLSVYWYQQSLDQGLQFLIQYYNGEERAKGNILERFSAQQFPDLHSELNLSSLELGDSALYFCASSPQNAGGVEQYFGPGTRLTVT.

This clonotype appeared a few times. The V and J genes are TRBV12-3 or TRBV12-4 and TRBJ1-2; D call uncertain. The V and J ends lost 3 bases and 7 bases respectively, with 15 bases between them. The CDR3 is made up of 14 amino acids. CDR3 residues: CASSFRRVGGGYTF. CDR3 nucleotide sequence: TGTGCCAGCAGTTTCAGAAGGGTTGGAGGTGGCTACACCTTC.

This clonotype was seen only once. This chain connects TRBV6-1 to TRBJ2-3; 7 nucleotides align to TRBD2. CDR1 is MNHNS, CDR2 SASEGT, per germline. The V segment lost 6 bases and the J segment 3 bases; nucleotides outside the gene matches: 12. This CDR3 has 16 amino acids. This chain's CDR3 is CASSSLVAGETDTQYF. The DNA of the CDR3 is TGTGCCAGCAGCTCCCTTGTGGCGGGGGAGACAGATACGCAGTATTTT.

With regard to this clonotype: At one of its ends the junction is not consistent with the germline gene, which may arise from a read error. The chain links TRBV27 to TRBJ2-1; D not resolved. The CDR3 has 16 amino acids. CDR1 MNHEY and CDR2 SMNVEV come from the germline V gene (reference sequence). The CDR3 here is CASSLLGTSIENEQFF. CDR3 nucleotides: TGTGCCAGCAGTTTGCTGGGTACCTCGATAGAGAATGAACAGTTCTTC.

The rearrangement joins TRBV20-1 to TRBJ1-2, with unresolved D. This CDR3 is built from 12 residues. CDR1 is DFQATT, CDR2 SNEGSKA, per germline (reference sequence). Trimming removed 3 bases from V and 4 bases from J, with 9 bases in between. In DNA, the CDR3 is TGCAGTGCTAGTCAGGAAATCTATGGCTACACCTTC. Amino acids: CSASQEIYGYTF.

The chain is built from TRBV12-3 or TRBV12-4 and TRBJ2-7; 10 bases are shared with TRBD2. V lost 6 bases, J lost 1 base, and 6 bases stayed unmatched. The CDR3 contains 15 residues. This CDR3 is CASRGVSGGSYEQYF. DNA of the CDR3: TGTGCCAGCAGAGGGGTTAGCGGGGGGTCCTACGAGCAGTACTTC.

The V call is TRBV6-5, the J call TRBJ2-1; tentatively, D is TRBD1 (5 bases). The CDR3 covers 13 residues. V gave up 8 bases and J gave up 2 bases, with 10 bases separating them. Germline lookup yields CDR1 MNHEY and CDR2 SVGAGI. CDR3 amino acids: CASQGQTYNEQFF. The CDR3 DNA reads TGTGCCAGCCAGGGTCAGACCTACAATGAGCAGTTCTTC.

In DNA form, the CDR3 reads TGTGCCAGCAGACGGCTCGTTGTGGATGAGCAGTTCTTC. It specifies CASRRLVVDEQFF. J is TRBJ2-1 and V is TRBV6-2 or TRBV6-3; D ambiguous. Germline CDR1 reads MNHEY; CDR2 reads SVGEGT. V was cut by 6 bases and J by 8 bases, with 14 bases left in between. There are 13 residues in the CDR3.

The CDR3: CASGSRNVETQYF. DNA for the CDR3: TGTGCTAGTGGTTCCAGGAACGTAGAGACCCAGTACTTC. The chain links TRBV12-5 to TRBJ2-5; no reliable D call. CDR1 and CDR2 (germline): LGHNT, FRNRAP. This CDR3 comprises 13 residues. V was trimmed by 4 bases and J by 4 bases, leaving 10 bases between them.